The 3 T cell receptor beta chains in this list originate from one sample, sequenced in a study of blood T cell repertoires in COVID-19. Data came from immunoSEQ multiplex PCR; TCRdb stores just in-frame clones and leaves some out. The repertoire holds over 120,000 clones, with roughly 77% as singletons. Sequenced input: peripheral blood. These receptors came from a woman in her 70s with COVID-19, enrolled during active disease.

This chain uses TRBV11-2 with TRBJ1-2; no clear D gene. With 1 base removed from V and 2 bases from J, the gap between germline ends came to 8 bases. Germline lookup yields CDR1 SGHAT and CDR2 FQNNGV. CDR3 length: 14 residues. CDR3 coding DNA: TGTGCCAGCAGCTTAGGAGGCCAGAACTATGGCTACACCTTC. This translates into CASSLGGQNYGYTF. The whole variable domain, filled in from reference TRBV11-2 and TRBJ1-2, reads EAGVAQSPRYKIIEKRQSVAFWCNPISGHATLYWYQQILGQGPKLLIQFQNNGVVDDSQLPKDRFSAERLKGVDSTLKIQPAKLEDSAVYLCASSLGGQNYGYTFGSGTRLTVV.

V and J are TRBV30 and TRBJ1-1; a weak D match, TRBD1 (5 bases). From germline, CDR1 is GTSNPN and CDR2 SVGIG (reference sequence). V was shortened by 1 base and J by 3 bases, with 15 bases between the two germline ends. The CDR3 has 15 amino acids. This CDR3 reads CAWSEGAGQYTEAFF. As DNA, the CDR3 is TGTGCCTGGAGTGAAGGGGCAGGGCAGTACACTGAAGCTTTCTTT.

This rearrangement joins TRBV4-3 to TRBJ1-1; D is unclear. Per germline, CDR1 LGHNA and CDR2 YSLEER. The CDR3 runs 15 residues. V was cut by 0 bases and J by 1 base, with 9 bases left in between. The CDR3 is CASSQDSGRNTEAFF. The CDR3 bases are TGCGCCAGCAGCCAAGATTCAGGTCGGAACACTGAAGCTTTCTTT.